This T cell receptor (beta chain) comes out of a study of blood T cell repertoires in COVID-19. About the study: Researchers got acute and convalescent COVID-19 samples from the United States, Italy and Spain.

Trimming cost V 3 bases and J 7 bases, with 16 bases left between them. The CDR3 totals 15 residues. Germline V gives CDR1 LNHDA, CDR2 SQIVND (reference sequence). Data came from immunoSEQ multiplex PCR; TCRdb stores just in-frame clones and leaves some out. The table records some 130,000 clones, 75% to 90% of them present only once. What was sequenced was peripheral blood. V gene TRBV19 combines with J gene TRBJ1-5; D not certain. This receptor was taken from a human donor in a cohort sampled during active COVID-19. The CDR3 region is CASSIRVIGGQPQHF. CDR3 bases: TGTGCCAGTAGTATTCGGGTTATAGGTGGGCAGCCCCAGCATTTT.